This entry describes one T cell receptor beta chain. Its antigen is undetermined. Looked up from germline, CDR1 is MNHEY and CDR2 is SVGAGI. The CDR3 totals 15 residues. Trimming took off 2 bases at V and 7 bases at J, with 15 bases between the two ends. 5'RACE with constant-segment primers yielded barcoded, UMI-tagged TCR alpha and TCR beta cDNA libraries. TCRdb reprocessed the 5' RACE reads with MiXCR, giving one entry per CDR3 protein. The sample includes 550,000 to 650,000 distinct CDR3 sequences, 17% of them seen just once. This specimen belongs to a study of T-cell memory formation after mild COVID-19. Study in general: TCR clusters were mostly donor specific.

General study findings and limits: Mostly located in CM and EM were contracting CD4+ clones, with contracting CD8+ clones located in EMRA. Clones that contracted from day 15 to 85 had balanced CD4/CD8; later expanders were CD4+ biased.

Sequencing was carried out using PBMCs or a T cell subset sorted from them (not recorded which). The receptor comes from an adult woman who had mild COVID-19 (a few samples of this study predate the infection). Cell type and time point are not known. The rearrangement uses TRBV6-5 and TRBJ2-1; D is possibly TRBD2 (5 bases). CDR3 sequence reads: CASSYTDIPGNEQFF. CDR3 DNA: TGTGCCAGCAGTTACACGGATATTCCGGGGAATGAGCAGTTCTTC.